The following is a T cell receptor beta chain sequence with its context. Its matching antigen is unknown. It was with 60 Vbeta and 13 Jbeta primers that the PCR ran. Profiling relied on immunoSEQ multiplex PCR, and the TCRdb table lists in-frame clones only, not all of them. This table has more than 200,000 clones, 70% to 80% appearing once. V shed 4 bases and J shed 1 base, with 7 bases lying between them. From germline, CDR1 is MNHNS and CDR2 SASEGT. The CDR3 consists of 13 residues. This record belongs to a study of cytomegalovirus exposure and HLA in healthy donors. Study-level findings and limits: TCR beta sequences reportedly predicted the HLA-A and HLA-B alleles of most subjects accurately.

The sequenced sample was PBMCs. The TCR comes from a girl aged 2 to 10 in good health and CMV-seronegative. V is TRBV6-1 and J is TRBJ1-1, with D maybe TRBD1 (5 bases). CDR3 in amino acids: CASSGQTNTEAFF. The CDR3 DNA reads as TGTGCCAGCAGTGGACAGACGAACACTGAAGCTTTCTTT.